One sample yielded the 23 T cell receptor beta chains listed below, sequenced in a study of cytomegalovirus exposure and HLA in healthy donors. It was with 60 Vbeta and 13 Jbeta primers that the PCR ran. Libraries were prepared by immunoSEQ multiplex PCR; TCRdb keeps only in-frame clonotypes and omits some of them. The sample yields around 130,000 clones, around 83% seen once. Specimen: PBMCs. Receptors originate from a man in his fifties in good health and CMV-seronegative.

V usage is TRBV12-5 and J usage is TRBJ2-2, with TRBD1 matching over 9 bases. The CDR3 is 13 amino acids. Germline V gene lookup returns CDR1 LGHNT and CDR2 FRNRAP. V was pared by 6 bases and J by 6 bases, with 2 bases of the junction left unmatched. CDR3 coding DNA: TGTGCTAGTGGGGGACAGGGACCCGGGGAGCTGTTTTTT. It codes for CASGGQGPGELFF.

This clone is a singleton in its sample. V usage is TRBV21-1 and J usage is TRBJ2-2; the listed D gene, TRBD1, was not tested against the DNA. TRBV21-1 is termed a pseudogene. The length of the CDR3 is 14 residues. CDR3 in DNA: TGTGCCAGCAGCAAAGGTACAGGAACCGGGGAGCTGTTTTTT. This gives the protein CASSKGTGTGELFF.

The chain carries TRBV5-1 and TRBJ1-3; 8 nucleotides agree with TRBD1. This CDR3 spans 15 amino acids. Per the germline V gene, CDR1 is SGHRS and CDR2 is YFSETQ. J gave up 1 base and V 4 bases, and 4 bases lay outside the gene matches. The CDR3 loop is CASSAGTGSGNTIYF. For the CDR3, the DNA is TGCGCCAGCAGCGCCGGGACAGGTTCTGGAAACACCATATATTTT.

This clone was picked up one time. The J gene is TRBJ1-6, the V gene TRBV6-5, with 9 bases matching TRBD1. The CDR3 is 14 amino acids. The germline gives CDR1 MNHEY, CDR2 SVGAGI. J lost 6 bases, V lost 6 bases, and 3 bases had no gene match. CDR3 sequence: CASRATGGNSPLHF. CDR3 bases: TGTGCCAGCAGGGCGACAGGGGGTAATTCACCCCTCCACTTT.

This clone has just one count. This sequence joins TRBV2 and TRBJ1-1; 8 bases align to TRBD1. The CDR3 sequence is 12 residues long. V lost 7 bases, J lost 6 bases, and 4 bases stayed unmatched. Germline V gene sequence: CDR1 SNHLY, CDR2 FYNNEI. The CDR3 DNA is TGTGCCAGCACCTTACAGGGGGCTGAAGCTTTCTTT. Translated, it gives CASTLQGAEAFF.

This clone was seen only a few times. CDR3 amino acids: CASSSAGTSGETQYF. DNA for the CDR3: TGCGCCAGCAGCTCGGCCGGGACTAGTGGGGAGACCCAGTACTTC. J is TRBJ2-5 and V is TRBV5-1; 8 nucleotides match TRBD2. From germline, CDR1 is SGHRS and CDR2 YFSETQ. V was pared by 3 bases and J by 5 bases, with 9 bases of the junction left unmatched. CDR3 length: 15 amino acids.

The chain recombines TRBV19 with TRBJ1-1; 7 nucleotides agree with TRBD1. There are 14 residues in the CDR3. V shed 1 base and J 1 base; nucleotides not matched to a gene: 0. CDR1 is LNHDA and CDR2 is SQIVND in the germline V gene (reference sequence). The CDR3 sequence: CASSIGTGNTEAFF. CDR3 nucleotides: TGTGCCAGTAGTATAGGGACAGGGAACACTGAAGCTTTCTTT.

This rearrangement joins TRBV5-1 to TRBJ2-1; 11 positions match TRBD1. The CDR3 is 15 amino acids. The ends lost 4 bases at V and 7 bases at J; junction bases unmatched: 7. Germline CDR1 SGHRS, CDR2 YFSETQ. The CDR3, as DNA: TGCGCCAGCAGCCCTGGACAGGGGGCATCGAATGAGCAGTTCTTC. Encoded protein: CASSPGQGASNEQFF.

The chain couples TRBV7-9 to TRBJ2-3; TRBD2 matches 11 bases. Trimming at V came to 4 bases and at J to 3 bases, leaving 12 bases not matched to a gene. The CDR3 runs to 18 residues. From germline, CDR1 is SEHNR and CDR2 FQNEAQ (reference sequence). The CDR3 DNA follows: TGTGCCAGCAGCTCCCAGGGGGTAGCGGGGGGGCGAACAGATACGCAGTATTTT. It specifies CASSSQGVAGGRTDTQYF.

This clone was recorded only once. V is TRBV9 and J is TRBJ2-5; 8 bases map to TRBD1. J was trimmed by 6 bases and V by 3 bases; bases with no gene match: 7. The germline gives CDR1 SGDLS, CDR2 YYNGEE. This CDR3 spans 14 amino acids. The CDR3 region has the DNA TGTGCCAGCAGCGCAACGGACAGGGTCAAGACCCAGTACTTC. Encoded protein: CASSATDRVKTQYF.

The chain has TRBV19 and TRBJ2-1; D perhaps matches TRBD2 (6 bases). V was pared by 5 bases and J by 7 bases, with 18 bases between. CDR1 is LNHDA, CDR2 SQIVND, per germline (reference sequence). This CDR3 spans 15 amino acids. The DNA for the CDR3 is TGTGCCAGTAGTCTCGGGACTCCTCCTGGGAATGAGCAGTTCTTC. It specifies CASSLGTPPGNEQFF.

The chain has TRBV28 and TRBJ1-1; D may be TRBD1 (5 bases). Trimming took 5 bases from V and 2 from J, leaving 15 bases between them. The CDR3 consists of 15 residues. Per the germline V gene, CDR1 is MDHEN and CDR2 is SYDVKM. The CDR3 is CASSTPRAGNTEAFF. The CDR3 DNA reads as TGTGCCAGCAGTACCCCCAGGGCAGGAAACACTGAAGCTTTCTTT.

In this sample, this clone turned up a few times. The chain is built from TRBV4-1 and TRBJ1-1; tentative D call: TRBD1 (5 bases). Germline assignment: CDR1 MGHRA and CDR2 YSYEKL. The CDR3 extends over 15 amino acids. Trimming shortened V by 2 bases and J by 0 bases, and 10 bases separated the two germline ends. In nucleotides, the CDR3 is TGCGCCAGCAGCCAATCAGTAGGGGTGAACACTGAAGCTTTCTTT. Its translation is CASSQSVGVNTEAFF.

The J gene is TRBJ1-5, the V gene TRBV30; D is uncertain. The CDR3 contains 14 residues. The ends were cut back, 2 bases at V and 2 bases at J, with 10 bases in the middle. CDR1 GTSNPN and CDR2 SVGIG come from the germline V gene (reference sequence). CDR3 residues: CAWSNRGRNQPQHF. Written as DNA, the CDR3 is TGTGCCTGGAGTAACCGAGGGCGCAATCAGCCCCAGCATTTT.

The chain links TRBV7-9 to TRBJ2-3; D unclear. This CDR3 is built from 16 residues. The ends were cut back, 1 base at V and 2 bases at J, with 13 bases in the middle. Germline V CDR1 and CDR2: SEHNR, FQNEAQ (reference sequence). This CDR3 is CASSLDRRVITDTQYF. DNA of the CDR3: TGTGCCAGCAGCTTAGATCGTAGAGTAATCACAGATACGCAGTATTTT.

This clone was observed a few times. The chain employs TRBV5-1 and TRBJ2-7; 10 positions agree with TRBD1. The V gene end was trimmed by 3 bases and the J gene end by 3 bases; junction bases not matched to a gene: 3. This CDR3 is built from 14 residues. Germline V gene data show CDR1 as SGHRS and CDR2 as YFSETQ. The CDR3 sequence is CASSWGTGDYEQYF. The CDR3 nucleotides read TGCGCCAGCAGCTGGGGGACAGGGGACTACGAGCAGTACTTC.

The gene calls are TRBV11-2 and TRBJ2-1; 11 bases line up with TRBD2. CDR3 size: 15 residues. Germline V gene sequence: CDR1 SGHAT, CDR2 FQNNGV. V trimming: 3 bases; J trimming: 6 bases; junction bases outside the gene matches: 4. This chain's CDR3 is CASSLVSGGVNEQFF. The CDR3 region has the DNA TGTGCCAGCAGCTTGGTTAGCGGGGGGGTCAATGAGCAGTTCTTC.

This clone was recorded a few times. The chain couples TRBV21-1 to TRBJ1-2; the DNA was not compared with TRBD1, the D call given in the table. TRBV21-1 is an annotated pseudogene. The CDR3 has 16 amino acids. The DNA for the CDR3 is TGTGCCAGCAGCAAAGTGGGAACAGGGCCTAACTATGGCTACACCTTC. This encodes CASSKVGTGPNYGYTF.

The chain recombines TRBV6-5 with TRBJ1-2; the match to TRBD1 covers 9 bases. J lost 8 bases, V lost 6 bases, and 13 bases had no gene match. This CDR3 has 15 residues. Germline CDR1 MNHEY, CDR2 SVGAGI. CDR3 loop: CASSGQGRGGGGYTF. CDR3 coding DNA: TGTGCCAGCAGCGGACAGGGGCGAGGAGGCGGGGGCTACACCTTC.

There are a few counts of this clone. The chain carries TRBV27 and TRBJ1-2; possibly TRBD1 for D (6 bases). The germline V and J ends were trimmed by 5 bases and 8 bases, with 27 bases remaining between them. This CDR3 is 17 amino acids long. Germline-derived CDR1 and CDR2 are MNHEY and SMNVEV (reference sequence). CDR3 in DNA: TGTGCCAGCAGTCACTGGAACATACAGGGCGCGGTAGAGGGCTACACCTTC. This sequence encodes CASSHWNIQGAVEGYTF.

A note on this clone: The sample carries other DNA sequences with the same CDR3. The V and J genes are TRBV19 and TRBJ2-7; TRBD1 might be the D (5 bases). This CDR3 has 14 amino acids. The V gene's germline CDR1 is LNHDA and CDR2 SQIVND (reference sequence). The V end lost 5 bases, the J end lost 4 bases, and 15 bases lay between the germline ends. The CDR3 here is CASSPTAQGYEQYF. CDR3 coding DNA: TGTGCCAGTAGTCCGACAGCCCAAGGGTACGAGCAGTACTTC. Full variable domain (missing parts from reference TRBV19 and TRBJ2-7): DGGITQSPKYLFRKEGQNVTLSCEQNLNHDAMYWYRQDPGQGLRLIYYSQIVNDFQKGDIAEGYSVSREKKESFPLTVTSAQKNPTAFYLCASSPTAQGYEQYFGPGTRLTVT.

The V and J genes are TRBV2 and TRBJ1-5; a possible D gene is TRBD1 (5 bases). The V gene's germline CDR1 is SNHLY and CDR2 FYNNEI. V was trimmed by 7 bases and J by 3 bases, leaving 7 bases between them. The CDR3 is made up of 12 amino acids. The CDR3 region is CASKGINQPQHF. In DNA, the CDR3 is TGTGCCAGCAAGGGGATCAATCAGCCCCAGCATTTT.

This rearrangement joins TRBV2 to TRBJ2-4, with 7 bases matching TRBD2. This CDR3 is 13 amino acids long. Germline CDR1 and CDR2: SNHLY and FYNNEI. J lost 5 bases, V lost 8 bases, and 6 bases had no gene match. CDR3 nucleotide sequence: TGTGCCAGCCCTGGGGGGGAGGAAAACATTCAGTACTTC. Protein product: CASPGGEENIQYF.